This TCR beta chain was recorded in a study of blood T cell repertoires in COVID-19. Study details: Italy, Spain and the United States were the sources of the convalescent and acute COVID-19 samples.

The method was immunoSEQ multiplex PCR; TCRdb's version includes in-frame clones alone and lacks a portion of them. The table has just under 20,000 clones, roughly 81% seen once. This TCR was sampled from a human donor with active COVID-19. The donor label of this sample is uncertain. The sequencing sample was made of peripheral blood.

CDR3 region: CASSLGPSGANTDTQYF. The CDR3 DNA reads as TGTGCCAGCAGCCTCGGACCTAGCGGGGCTAACACAGATACGCAGTATTTT. The J gene is TRBJ2-3, the V gene TRBV3-1 (or the pseudogene TRBV3-2); 9 bases fit TRBD2. The CDR3 runs 17 residues. The germline V gene encodes CDR1 LGHDT and CDR2 YNNKEL (reference sequence). The V and J ends lost 4 bases and 2 bases, in that order; junction bases with no gene match: 10.